The 17 T cell receptor beta chains below were found in one sample sequenced in a study of shared clonotypes between healthy human individuals. This table comes from immunoSEQ multiplex PCR, and its TCRdb copy is limited to in-frame clones, with some not included. Of about 680,000 clones listed, roughly 72% are singletons. Sequenced input: memory CD4+ T cells sorted from blood. As to subset: CD45RA-negative fraction. Receptors were obtained from a woman aged 25 to 45 in good health.

There are a few counts of this clone. V and J are TRBV2 and TRBJ1-2, with D uncertain. Germline values: CDR1 SNHLY, CDR2 FYNNEI. This CDR3 comprises 13 residues. V lost 6 bases to trimming and J lost 7 bases, with 15 bases between them. CDR3 amino acids: CASSQSVGFGYTF. Written as DNA, the CDR3 is TGTGCCAGCAGCCAAAGTGTGGGATTTGGCTACACCTTC.

V usage is TRBV27 and J usage is TRBJ2-1; D remains unclear. V shed 3 bases and J shed 0 bases, with 6 bases lying between them. This CDR3 has 14 amino acids. CDR1 is MNHEY and CDR2 is SMNVEV in the germline V gene (reference sequence). The CDR3 DNA is TGTGCCAGCAGTTTTTCTAGCTCCTACAATGAGCAGTTCTTC. It is translated as CASSFSSSYNEQFF.

V gene TRBV2 combines with J gene TRBJ1-4; D is possibly TRBD1 (5 bases). The CDR3 is 15 residues long. V was cut by 1 base and J by 1 base, with 7 bases left in between. Germline CDR1 and CDR2: SNHLY and FYNNEI. The DNA of the CDR3 is TGTGCCAGCAGTGAAGGGGGGGTAACTAATGAAAAACTGTTTTTT. Amino acids: CASSEGGVTNEKLFF. Full variable domain (rest looked up from reference TRBV2 and TRBJ1-4): EPEVTQTPSHQVTQMGQEVILRCVPISNHLYFYWYRQILGQKVEFLVSFYNNEISEKSEIFDDQFSVERPDGSNFTLKIRSTKLEDSAMYFCASSEGGVTNEKLFFGSGTQLSVL.

The CDR3 DNA is TGTGCCACCGAAGCGGGAGAGGTTCCCTACGAGCAGTACTTC. Its translation: CATEAGEVPYEQYF. The V gene is TRBV7-9, the J gene TRBJ2-7, with 8 bases matching TRBD2. Per the germline V gene, CDR1 is SEHNR and CDR2 is FQNEAQ (reference sequence). V shed 10 bases, J shed 2 bases, and the junction held 10 bases outside the gene matches. The CDR3 has 14 amino acids.

V gene TRBV28 combines with J gene TRBJ2-2; TRBD2 agrees at 9 bases. The CDR3 contains 15 residues. Germline CDR1 reads MDHEN; CDR2 reads SYDVKM. The V gene end was trimmed by 7 bases and the J gene end by 1 base; junction bases not matched to a gene: 4. The CDR3 spells CASTILAGNTGELFF. The CDR3 region has the DNA TGTGCCAGCACGATACTAGCGGGGAACACCGGGGAGCTGTTTTTT.

The J gene is TRBJ1-2, the V gene TRBV28; D remains unclear. Trimming shortened V by 7 bases and J by 4 bases, and 16 bases separated the two germline ends. Germline V gives CDR1 MDHEN, CDR2 SYDVKM. The CDR3 contains 14 residues. CDR3 region: CASKPGGVLYGYTF. CDR3 in DNA: TGTGCCAGCAAACCTGGAGGTGTACTCTATGGCTACACCTTC.

The genes are TRBV5-4 and TRBJ2-1, with 13 nucleotides matching TRBD2. The CDR3 extends over 15 amino acids. V lost 1 base, J lost 11 bases, and 6 bases stayed unmatched. CDR1 SGHNT and CDR2 YYREEE come from the germline V gene (reference sequence). The CDR3 nucleotides are TGTGCCAGCAGCTTGATGGGACTAGCGGGGATCAAGCAGTTCTTC. It codes for CASSLMGLAGIKQFF.

This clone was seen a single time. This sample includes further DNA sequences coding for the same CDR3. The chain has TRBV6-6 and TRBJ1-1, with D perhaps matching TRBD1 (5 bases). CDR3 length: 13 residues. With 2 bases removed from V and 1 base from J, the gap between germline ends came to 5 bases. The germline V gene has CDR1 MNHNY and CDR2 SVGAGI (reference sequence). The CDR3 sequence is CASSYGQNTEAFF. The DNA for the CDR3 is TGTGCCAGCAGTTACGGACAGAACACTGAAGCTTTCTTT.

This chain connects TRBV5-6 to TRBJ2-3; TRBD1 might be the D (6 bases). Between the trimmed V and J ends, which lost 4 bases and 2 bases, there was a span of 17 bases. The CDR3 is 16 amino acids. Germline values: CDR1 SGHDT, CDR2 YYEEEE. The CDR3 DNA reads as TGTGCCAGCAGCATCCAGGGGACCTCTATCACAGATACGCAGTATTTT. Amino acids: CASSIQGTSITDTQYF.

V gene TRBV27 combines with J gene TRBJ2-1; the D is unclear. From germline, CDR1 is MNHEY and CDR2 SMNVEV (reference sequence). The CDR3 is made up of 15 amino acids. V gave up 6 bases and J gave up 5 bases, with 17 bases separating them. The CDR3 region is CASRLGALRDNEQFF. Written as DNA, the CDR3 is TGTGCCAGCAGGCTCGGCGCTCTTCGAGACAATGAGCAGTTCTTC.

This clone has more than one count but fewer than ten. The chain links TRBV7-9 to TRBJ2-1, with 7 bases lining up with TRBD2. V shed 4 bases and J 9 bases; nucleotides not matched to a gene: 6. The CDR3 is 13 amino acids. CDR1 SEHNR and CDR2 FQNEAQ come from the germline V gene (reference sequence). The CDR3: CASSSQAGAEQFF. The CDR3 nucleotides read TGTGCCAGCAGCTCTCAGGCGGGAGCTGAGCAGTTCTTC. The full variable domain, in which reference TRBV7-9 and TRBJ2-1 provide the parts outside the CDR3, is DTGVSQNPRHKITKRGQNVTFRCDPISEHNRLYWYRQTLGQGPEFLTYFQNEAQLEKSRLLSDRFSAERPKGSFSTLEIQRTEQGDSAMYLCASSSQAGAEQFFGPGTRLTVL.

This clone was found once. The chain has TRBV6-6 and TRBJ2-2, with unresolved D. Germline V lookup: CDR1 MNHNY, CDR2 SVGAGI (reference sequence). This CDR3 is 13 amino acids long. V shed 2 bases and J shed 7 bases, with 8 bases lying between them. CDR3 amino acids: CASSYGGIGELFF. The CDR3 DNA is TGTGCCAGCAGTTACGGCGGAATCGGGGAGCTGTTTTTT.

The chain uses TRBV4-1 and TRBJ2-1; 11 bases are a match to TRBD2. The V and J ends lost 6 bases and 4 bases, in that order; junction bases with no gene match: 8. Germline V gives CDR1 MGHRA, CDR2 YSYEKL. This CDR3 comprises 16 residues. The CDR3 nucleotides read TGCGCCAGCAGTAGACTAGCGGGAACCCAATACAATGAGCAGTTCTTC. Protein product: CASSRLAGTQYNEQFF.

The chain is built from TRBV19 and TRBJ2-7; D not certain. Per the germline V gene, CDR1 is LNHDA and CDR2 is SQIVND (reference sequence). Trimming shortened V by 8 bases and J by 5 bases, and 16 bases separated the two germline ends. The CDR3 sequence is 13 residues long. CDR3 DNA sequence: TGTGCCAGTGCAAGGCAGGTGTTAGACGAGCAGTACTTC. This encodes CASARQVLDEQYF.

The chain links TRBV11-2 to TRBJ1-2; 7 bases map to TRBD1. The CDR3 totals 16 residues. CDR1 and CDR2 (germline): SGHAT, FQNNGV. With V trimmed by 0 bases and J by 4 bases, 8 bases remained unmatched. The CDR3 region is CASSLDFPGDSYGYTF. The CDR3 DNA is TGTGCCAGCAGCTTAGATTTTCCAGGGGACAGCTATGGCTACACCTTC.

The chain links TRBV11-2 to TRBJ2-3; no definite D call. The germline V gene encodes CDR1 SGHAT and CDR2 FQNNGV. Trimming removed 3 bases from V and 5 bases from J, with 21 bases in between. CDR3 length: 17 residues. The CDR3 DNA reads as TGTGCCAGCAGCTTCTTGGTGGGTGGTAATAGGAAAGATACGCAGTATTTT. It is translated as CASSFLVGGNRKDTQYF. Based on the CDR3 plus reference TRBV11-2 and TRBJ2-3, the full variable domain is EAGVAQSPRYKIIEKRQSVAFWCNPISGHATLYWYQQILGQGPKLLIQFQNNGVVDDSQLPKDRFSAERLKGVDSTLKIQPAKLEDSAVYLCASSFLVGGNRKDTQYFGPGTRLTVL.

V is TRBV25-1 and J is TRBJ2-1; the D gene is possibly TRBD1 (5 bases). The CDR3 consists of 11 residues. Trimming stripped 4 bases from V and 8 bases from J, with 6 bases between. Germline assignment: CDR1 MGHDK and CDR2 SYGVNS. CDR3 sequence (DNA): TGTGCCAGCAGTGGGGGCTATGAGCAGTTCTTC. It encodes CASSGGYEQFF. The complete variable domain, with remaining parts taken from reference TRBV25-1 and TRBJ2-1, reads EADIYQTPRYLVIGTGKKITLECSQTMGHDKMYWYQQDPGMELHLIHYSYGVNSTEKGDLSSESTVSRIRTEHFPLTLESARPSHTSQYLCASSGGYEQFFGPGTRLTVL.